This section outlines one TCR beta chain sequence together with its context. The data stem from a study of OX40 agonist ivuxolimab in advanced cancers. The protocol was immunoSEQ multiplex PCR, while the TCRdb copy is restricted to in-frame clones and leaves out a portion. Here the sample spans roughly 50,000 clones, about 81% being singletons. Germline CDR1 reads SGHDT; CDR2 reads YYEEEE. The V gene end was trimmed by 4 bases and the J gene end by 3 bases; junction bases not matched to a gene: 15. CDR3 length: 18 residues. The sequencing used CD4+ or CD8+ T cells sorted from blood, collected in a trial of the OX40 agonist ivuxolimab. V gene TRBV5-6 combines with J gene TRBJ2-3; 9 bases match TRBD1. The TCR comes from an adult with an advanced solid tumor such as melanoma, head and neck, liver or kidney cancer. The CDR3 sequence: CASSPGRDRVWSTDTQYF. Written as DNA, the CDR3 is TGTGCCAGCAGCCCCGGGCGGGACAGGGTGTGGAGTACAGATACGCAGTATTTT.